The subject of this entry is one T cell receptor (beta chain). TCRdb's copy holds only in-frame clones and misses some; the assay was immunoSEQ multiplex PCR. The data contain approximately 38,000 clones, about 79% of them seen just once; the ten biggest clones take up less than 25%. This CDR3 has 13 residues. J gave up 4 bases and V 6 bases, and 2 bases lay outside the gene matches. The germline CDR1 and CDR2 sequences are MNHEY and SVGAGI. The data belong to a study of blood T cell repertoires in COVID-19. Study information: Sources were T cells, B-cell-depleted T cells, or PBMCs; the material itself was cDNA or gDNA.

The rearrangement joins TRBV6-5 to TRBJ1-1, with 10 bases matching TRBD1. What was sequenced was peripheral blood. This TCR derives from a human donor with acute or convalescent COVID-19. The donor label of this sample is uncertain. CDR3 bases: TGTGCCAGCAGCCGGACAGGGGGCACTGAAGCTTTCTTT. Residues: CASSRTGGTEAFF.